Sequencing of this T cell receptor (beta chain) was carried out in a study of blood T cell repertoires in COVID-19. On the study more broadly: The samples span acute and convalescent COVID-19 from the United States, Italy and Spain. Sources were T cells, B-cell-depleted T cells, or PBMCs; the material itself was cDNA or gDNA.

The CDR3 covers 18 residues. Trimming at V came to 1 base and at J to 1 base, leaving 8 bases not matched to a gene. Germline loops: CDR1 LNHNV, CDR2 YYDKDF (reference sequence). Only in-frame clones appear in the TCRdb table, and some are missing; sequencing was by immunoSEQ multiplex PCR. Of about 270,000 clones in the sample, approximately 80% were seen once. This clone occurred once. The chain uses TRBV15 and TRBJ2-3, with 10 bases matching TRBD2. The TCR was taken from a woman aged 45-60 years with active or convalescent COVID-19. The sequencing sample was made of peripheral blood. Here the CDR3 DNA reads TGTGCCACCAGCAGAGTTTTCGGACTAGCGGAAGGCACAGATACGCAGTATTTT. It translates to CATSRVFGLAEGTDTQYF.